These T cell receptor beta chains were read from a single sample in a study of T cell repertoires in cytomegalovirus infection. MiXCR, applied by TCRdb to the reads, yields one record per CDR3 protein. The sample consists of a few hundred thousand distinct CDR3 sequences, about 35% of them appearing once. Their recognized antigens are unknown. The source material was cultured PBMCs, sampled from culture after CMV antigen stimulation. The receptors stem from a human donor in good health (CMV status not recorded). Some clones in this sample may be carry-over from other donors' samples. CDR3s include the opening cysteine and the closing phenylalanine or tryptophan. Fields, in order: J gene, CDR3 length, clone size, D gene, V gene, CDR3 DNA, CDR3 protein. A D gene is named only where the DNA matches it firmly. Where a row states a size, it is once, few, many or the class of an expanded clone; other rows omit it.

TRBJ2-3,15,few,NA,TRBV7-9,TGTGCCAGCAGCCCCGACGTTCGGAGAACAGATACGCAGTATTTT,CASSPDVRRTDTQYF
TRBJ2-1,15,few,NA,TRBV7-2,TGTGCCAGCAGCTTAGCGGGAGAAGGTTACAATGAGCAGTTCTTC,CASSLAGEGYNEQFF
TRBJ2-1,15,once,TRBD2,TRBV12-3/TRBV12-4,TGTGCCAGCAGTTTTATGGCGGGAGTAGTCAATGAGCAGTTCTTC,CASSFMAGVVNEQFF
TRBJ2-3,15,many,TRBD1,TRBV5-6,TGTGCCAGCAGCCCCGGGACAGGGAGGGCGGATACGCAGTATTTT,CASSPGTGRADTQYF
TRBJ2-5,14,NA,NA,TRBV11-1,TGTGCCAGCAGCCATTGGTGGCAGAAAGAGACCCAGTACTTC,CASSHWWQKETQYF
TRBJ2-5,15,NA,TRBD1,TRBV12-3/TRBV12-4,TGTGCCAGCAGTCCCGAGACAGGGTACCAAGAGACCCAGTACTTC,CASSPETGYQETQYF
TRBJ2-1,17,few,TRBD1,TRBV7-6,TGTGCCAGCAGCTTAGCAAACAGGGGTGGCTCCTACAATGAGCAGTTCTTC,CASSLANRGGSYNEQFF
TRBJ2-5,14,NA,TRBD2,TRBV20-1,TGCAGTGCTAGAGTAGCGGGGGGGCAAGAGACCCAGTACTTC,CSARVAGGQETQYF
TRBJ2-1,15,NA,TRBD2,TRBV7-8,TGTGCCAGCAGGGCCAGCCGGGACTACACCTTTGAGCAGTTCTTC,CASRASRDYTFEQFF
TRBJ2-3,14,NA,NA,TRBV28,TGTGCCAGCAGTCTCTGGGGCGGCACAGATACGCAGTATTTT,CASSLWGGTDTQYF
TRBJ2-1,15,few,TRBD2,TRBV28,TGTGCCAGCAGTCCGACTAGCGGAGATTACAATGAGCAGTTCTTC,CASSPTSGDYNEQFF
TRBJ1-6,13,few,NA,TRBV25-1,TGTGCCAGCAGTGTCAGAGATTATTCACCCCTCCACTTT,CASSVRDYSPLHF
TRBJ2-7,16,NA,TRBD1,TRBV7-6,TGTGCCAGCAGCTCGGCCACAGGGGAAGATAAGAACGAGCAGTACTTC,CASSSATGEDKNEQYF
TRBJ1-4,11,few,NA,TRBV27,TGTGCCCCCCCGGCTAATGAAAAACTGTTTTTT,CAPPANEKLFF
TRBJ2-1,14,few,TRBD2,TRBV12-3/TRBV12-4,TGTGCCAGCAGAGGGACTAACGCTGCGAATGAGCAGTTCTTC,CASRGTNAANEQFF
TRBJ2-1,15,many,NA,TRBV7-8,TGTGCCAGCGTAGGGGGGAGGCCCTCCTACAATGAGCAGTTCTTC,CASVGGRPSYNEQFF
TRBJ2-1,13,NA,NA,TRBV20-1,TGCAGTGCTAGTACAGATTCCTACAATGAGCAGTTCTTC,CSASTDSYNEQFF
TRBJ1-5,15,NA,TRBD1,TRBV11-2,TGTGCCAGCAGCGACAGGACAGGGTTCGGGCAGCCCCAGCATTTT,CASSDRTGFGQPQHF
TRBJ1-5,14,once,NA,TRBV12-3/TRBV12-4,TGTGCCAGCAGTCCAGGACAAAATAGTCAGCCCCAGCATTTT,CASSPGQNSQPQHF
TRBJ2-3,17,many,TRBD1,TRBV6-2/TRBV6-3,TGTGCCAGCACCGACACCCCCAGGGGGCGAGGCACAGATACGCAGTATTTT,CASTDTPRGRGTDTQYF
TRBJ2-6,14,many,NA,TRBV7-2,TGTGCCAGCAGCTTAACCCCTGGGGCCAACGTCCTGACTTTC,CASSLTPGANVLTF
TRBJ2-5,15,NA,TRBD1,TRBV5-4,TGTGCCAGCAGCTTGGTTAAAGGACAGGGGGAGACCCAGTACTTC,CASSLVKGQGETQYF
TRBJ1-6,13,NA,TRBD1,TRBV29-1,TGCAGCGGGATGACAGGGAACGGGTCACCCCTCCACTTT,CSGMTGNGSPLHF
TRBJ2-1,10,NA,NA,TRBV12-3/TRBV12-4,TGTGCCAGCAGTTTGAGTGAGCAGTTCTTC,CASSLSEQFF
TRBJ1-2,13,NA,NA,TRBV20-1,TGCAGTGCTAGAGGCAGGGCCAACTATGGCTACACCTTC,CSARGRANYGYTF
TRBJ2-2,18,many,NA,TRBV11-2,TGTGCCAGCAGCGCTAGGGTCGGGACACCTTTTAGTACCGGGGAGCTGTTTTTT,CASSARVGTPFSTGELFF
TRBJ2-1,17,NA,TRBD2,TRBV7-8,TGTGCCAGCAGCTCGGGGACTAGCGGGGTTACCTACAATGAGCAGTTCTTC,CASSSGTSGVTYNEQFF
TRBJ1-1,14,many,TRBD1,TRBV7-2,TGTGCCAGCAGGAGTGGGACAGTGAACACTGAAGCTTTCTTT,CASRSGTVNTEAFF
TRBJ2-5,18,NA,TRBD2,TRBV28,TGTGCCAGCAGTTCAGCCGGACTAGCGGGAGGGTTTCAAGAGACCCAGTACTTC,CASSSAGLAGGFQETQYF
TRBJ2-1,14,few,NA,TRBV24-1,TGTGCCACCAGTGACTTTTTAGGAGTTGGTGAGCAGTTCTTC,CATSDFLGVGEQFF
TRBJ2-2,15,NA,TRBD2,TRBV9,TGTGCCAGCAGCGTGGGAGGGACGAACACCGGGGAGCTGTTTTTT,CASSVGGTNTGELFF
TRBJ1-3,19,NA,NA,TRBV4-2,TGTGCCAGCAGCTCAAAGTTCCCGGGAACACGTTCGGCTGGAAACACCATATATTTT,CASSSKFPGTRSAGNTIYF
TRBJ2-7,13,many,NA,TRBV7-2,TGTGCCAGCAGCTTAGCGCTGACCTACGAGCAGTACTTC,CASSLALTYEQYF
TRBJ2-1,17,NA,TRBD2,TRBV7-9,TGTGCCAGCAGCTACCCGCGACTAGCGAACTCCTACAATGAGCAGTTCTTC,CASSYPRLANSYNEQFF
TRBJ1-1,13,few,NA,TRBV27,TGTGCCAGCAGTTTCCAGGGCCACACTGAAGCTTTCTTT,CASSFQGHTEAFF
TRBJ2-7,13,NA,NA,TRBV7-6,TGTGCCAGCAGCGGTATCCAAGGAGGCGAGCAGTACTTC,CASSGIQGGEQYF
TRBJ2-6,19,NA,TRBD1,TRBV6-5,TGTGCCAGCAGTTATTCGAGTCCAGGACAGGGCTCTGGGGCCAACGTCCTGACTTTC,CASSYSSPGQGSGANVLTF
TRBJ2-1,15,few,NA,TRBV10-2,TGCGCCAGCAAATCACCGGGATCTCCTGGGGTGGAGCAGTTCTTC,CASKSPGSPGVEQFF
TRBJ1-2,13,few,NA,TRBV19,TGTGCCAGTAGACAGGGTCAACTCTATGGCTACACCTTC,CASRQGQLYGYTF
TRBJ1-6,14,NA,TRBD1,TRBV19,TGTGCCAGTAGTTCCCAGGGGGAGCATTCACCCCTCCACTTT,CASSSQGEHSPLHF
TRBJ2-2,14,few,NA,TRBV19,TGTGCCAGTAGTATTGTGCCGGATGCCGGGGAGCTGTTTTTT,CASSIVPDAGELFF
TRBJ2-2,13,NA,NA,TRBV6-1,TGTGCCAGCAGCGACGAGAACACCGGGGAGCTGTTTTTT,CASSDENTGELFF
TRBJ2-2,18,NA,NA,TRBV27,TGTGCCAGCAGTTCGAGGGGGATTCGGACAGCGAACACCGGGGAGCTGTTTTTT,CASSSRGIRTANTGELFF
TRBJ2-1,14,NA,TRBD2,TRBV10-3,TGTGCCATCACCCCGGGACTAGCGGGAGAAGAGCAGTTCTTC,CAITPGLAGEEQFF
TRBJ2-3,14,NA,NA,TRBV4-2,TGTGCCAGCACTGGGGACGTACTGGCAGATACGCAGTATTTT,CASTGDVLADTQYF
TRBJ2-7,13,few,TRBD2,TRBV28,TGTGCCAGCTATAGCGGGAAAGGCTACGAGCAGTACTTC,CASYSGKGYEQYF
TRBJ1-6,16,NA,NA,TRBV7-2,TGTGCCAGCAGCTTTGTAGCCGGGACGGATAATTCACCCCTCCACTTT,CASSFVAGTDNSPLHF
TRBJ2-1,14,NA,NA,TRBV11-3,TGTGCCAGCAGCTCTACGGGACGAGACAATGAGCAGTTCTTC,CASSSTGRDNEQFF
TRBJ2-3,15,NA,NA,TRBV6-2/TRBV6-3,TGTGCCAGCACCCGAGGGACTTCTAGCACAGATACGCAGTATTTT,CASTRGTSSTDTQYF
TRBJ2-2,16,NA,NA,TRBV12-3/TRBV12-4,TGTGCCAGCAGCCGGTCCATTAGCGGCAACACCGGGGAGCTGTTTTTT,CASSRSISGNTGELFF